Presented here are 25 T cell receptor beta chains from one specimen sequenced in a study of blood T cell repertoires in COVID-19. The method was immunoSEQ multiplex PCR; TCRdb's version includes in-frame clones alone and lacks a portion of them. The table records roughly 64,000 clones, about 86% of them present only once. The specimen sequenced was peripheral blood. The receptors derive from a middle-aged man with acute or convalescent COVID-19.

The chain's CDR3 is CASSLGGGRSTEAFF. The CDR3 DNA follows: TGTGCCAGCAGCTTAGGAGGGGGTCGGAGCACTGAAGCTTTCTTT. The chain employs TRBV7-8 and TRBJ1-1, with D possibly matching TRBD1 (6 bases). Trimming removed 1 base at V and 4 bases at J, with 13 bases between. Per the germline V gene, CDR1 is SGHVS and CDR2 is FQNEAQ. There are 15 residues in the CDR3.

This chain joins TRBV27 and TRBJ1-2; D may be TRBD1 (6 bases). The CDR3 totals 14 residues. V lost 6 bases and J 2 bases, leaving 13 bases between the germline ends. In germline, CDR1 is MNHEY, CDR2 SMNVEV (reference sequence). The CDR3 bases are TGTGCCAGCAGGACCGGGGGGCAAAACTATGGCTACACCTTC. It encodes CASRTGGQNYGYTF.

J is TRBJ2-3 and V is TRBV5-1; D call uncertain. The CDR3 runs 14 residues. Germline assignment: CDR1 SGHRS and CDR2 YFSETQ. The V end lost 4 bases, the J end lost 4 bases, and 13 bases lay between the germline ends. This CDR3 is CASSPRSPPDTQYF. Here the CDR3 DNA reads TGCGCCAGCAGCCCTAGGTCCCCGCCAGATACGCAGTATTTT.

This clone has a handful of counts. V gene TRBV7-9 combines with J gene TRBJ2-7, with 7 positions matching TRBD1. The CDR3 runs to 12 residues. Per the germline V gene, CDR1 is SEHNR and CDR2 is FQNEAQ (reference sequence). J lost 5 bases, V lost 5 bases, and 3 bases had no gene match. CDR3 sequence reads: CASSLTGDEQYF. The CDR3 DNA sequence: TGTGCCAGCAGCCTCACAGGGGACGAGCAGTACTTC.

The rearrangement links TRBV5-5 to TRBJ2-1; D gene ambiguous. V lost 3 bases and J lost 10, with 8 bases in between. Germline CDR1 and CDR2: SGHKS and YYEKEE (reference sequence). The CDR3 has 11 residues. CDR3: CASSSTREQFF. CDR3 DNA sequence: TGTGCCAGCAGCTCGACACGGGAGCAGTTCTTC.

The chain combines TRBV11-3 with TRBJ2-7, with 10 bases lining up with TRBD1. Trimming cost V 3 bases and J 2 bases; bases outside gene matches: 4. CDR1 and CDR2 from the germline V gene are SGHNT and YENEEA. This CDR3 has 15 amino acids. The CDR3 nucleotides are TGTGCCAGCAGCTTCGGACAGGGGGGCACCTACGAGCAGTACTTC. Protein sequence: CASSFGQGGTYEQYF.

This clone was seen more than once but under ten times. The chain links TRBV30 to TRBJ2-7, with D perhaps TRBD1 (6 bases). The ends were cut back, 1 base at V and 3 bases at J, with 16 bases in the middle. This CDR3 has 15 residues. Germline CDR1 and CDR2: GTSNPN and SVGIG (reference sequence). Written as DNA, the CDR3 is TGTGCCTGGAGTGCGCCAGGGGACCCCGGCTACGAGCAGTACTTC. It translates to CAWSAPGDPGYEQYF. Full variable domain (remainder filled in from reference TRBV30 and TRBJ2-7): SQTIHQWPATLVQPVGSPLSLECTVEGTSNPNLYWYRQAAGRGLQLLFYSVGIGQISSEVPQNLSASRPQDRQFILSSKKLLLSDSGFYLCAWSAPGDPGYEQYFGPGTRLTVT.

There are a few counts of this clone. The chain joins TRBV7-2 to TRBJ2-7; 16 bases map to TRBD2. Germline CDR1 is SGHTA and CDR2 is FQGNSA. Trimming took 6 bases from V and 6 from J; bases not matched to a gene: 5. This CDR3 is built from 15 residues. The CDR3 reads CASRGLAGGPGEQYF. CDR3 nucleotides: TGTGCCAGCAGGGGACTAGCGGGGGGGCCGGGCGAGCAGTACTTC.

V and J are TRBV2 and TRBJ2-3; D possibly corresponds to TRBD2 (5 bases). The CDR3 is made up of 13 amino acids. V lost 7 bases and J lost 10, with 18 bases in between. Germline CDR1 and CDR2: SNHLY and FYNNEI. The CDR3 loop reads CASNGGGLVSQYF. CDR3 DNA: TGTGCCAGCAATGGTGGCGGACTGGTTTCGCAGTATTTT.

The CDR3 loop is CASSLGEGSYTEAFF. In DNA, the CDR3 is TGTGCCAGCAGCTTAGGAGAGGGTAGTTACACTGAAGCTTTCTTT. The rearrangement joins TRBV7-2 to TRBJ1-1; D is ambiguous. Per germline, CDR1 SGHTA and CDR2 FQGNSA. Deletions cut 1 base from V and 3 bases from J, with 12 bases between. This CDR3 is built from 15 residues.

The rearrangement uses TRBV7-2 and TRBJ1-2, with unresolved D. The CDR3 extends over 15 amino acids. Trimming removed 2 bases from V and 8 bases from J, with 18 bases in between. CDR1 is SGHTA and CDR2 is FQGNSA in the germline V gene. CDR3 region: CASSLLGEGLRGYTF. In nucleotides, the CDR3 is TGTGCCAGCAGCTTACTCGGGGAAGGGCTAAGGGGCTACACCTTC. Supplemented by reference TRBV7-2 and TRBJ1-2, the full variable domain reads GAGVSQSPSNKVTEKGKDVELRCDPISGHTALYWYRQSLGQGLEFLIYFQGNSAPDKSGLPSDRFSAERTGGSVSTLTIQRTQQEDSAVYLCASSLLGEGLRGYTFGSGTRLTVV.

This clone was recorded once. This chain connects TRBV2 to TRBJ2-2, with D unresolved. CDR1 is SNHLY and CDR2 is FYNNEI in the germline V gene. Trimming cost V 7 bases and J 5 bases, with 17 bases left between them. The CDR3 runs 15 residues. The CDR3 here is CASTESWVRTGELFF. CDR3 bases: TGTGCCAGCACCGAGTCATGGGTGCGGACCGGGGAGCTGTTTTTT.

The chain joins TRBV28 to TRBJ1-1, with a tentative D call TRBD1 (5 bases). This CDR3 spans 15 amino acids. Germline V lookup: CDR1 MDHEN, CDR2 SYDVKM. V lost 4 bases to trimming and J lost 0 bases, with 12 bases between them. The CDR3 DNA is TGTGCCAGCAGTTGGGGGGGGATTTTGAACACTGAAGCTTTCTTT. It specifies CASSWGGILNTEAFF.

The chain couples TRBV5-1 to TRBJ2-5; 14 bases are shared with TRBD2. The germline gives CDR1 SGHRS, CDR2 YFSETQ. V shed 2 bases and J 4 bases; nucleotides not matched to a gene: 7. The CDR3 has 17 residues. CDR3 protein: CASSFRTSGGFIETQYF. The CDR3 DNA reads TGCGCCAGCAGCTTTCGGACTAGCGGGGGGTTCATAGAGACCCAGTACTTC.

This clone was counted between two and nine times. This sequence joins TRBV28 and TRBJ1-5; TRBD1 matches at 7 bases. V shed 3 bases and J 7 bases; nucleotides not matched to a gene: 6. The CDR3 extends over 14 amino acids. Per germline, CDR1 MDHEN and CDR2 SYDVKM. CDR3 residues: CASSFKGAGQPQHF. The CDR3 region has the DNA TGTGCCAGCAGTTTTAAGGGGGCAGGGCAGCCCCAGCATTTT. Complete variable domain (other parts from reference TRBV28 and TRBJ1-5): DVKVTQSSRYLVKRTGEKVFLECVQDMDHENMFWYRQDPGLGLRLIYFSYDVKMKEKGDIPEGYSVSREKKERFSLILESASTNQTSMYLCASSFKGAGQPQHFGDGTRLSIL.

This clone has a single count. V and J are TRBV6-5 and TRBJ1-1, with 9 positions matching TRBD1. The CDR3 spans 14 residues. Germline V gene lookup returns CDR1 MNHEY and CDR2 SVGAGI. J was trimmed by 3 bases and V by 5 bases; bases with no gene match: 4. CDR3 coding DNA: TGTGCCAGCAGTACAGGGGGCGGGGACACTGAAGCTTTCTTT. Translated: CASSTGGGDTEAFF.

V usage is TRBV5-1 and J usage is TRBJ1-1; D remains ambiguous. V was cut by 0 bases and J by 1 base, with 10 bases left in between. This CDR3 has 15 residues. CDR1 and CDR2 (germline): SGHRS, YFSETQ. Here the CDR3 DNA reads TGCGCCAGCAGCTTGGGGGCCGAGAAGAACACTGAAGCTTTCTTT. It translates to CASSLGAEKNTEAFF.

V and J are TRBV6-1 and TRBJ1-1, with 11 bases aligning to TRBD1. V lost 1 base to trimming and J lost 6 bases; unmatched junction nucleotides: 4. The CDR3 contains 15 residues. Per germline, CDR1 MNHNS and CDR2 SASEGT. CDR3 bases: TGTGCCAGCAGTGAAGAGGGACAGGGGGTCTCTGAAGCTTTCTTT. Encoded protein: CASSEEGQGVSEAFF.

V usage is TRBV2 and J usage is TRBJ1-1; TRBD1 might be the D (5 bases). This CDR3 has 13 amino acids. From germline, CDR1 is SNHLY and CDR2 FYNNEI. V lost 4 bases, J lost 1 base, and 7 bases lay in between. The CDR3 DNA is TGTGCCAGCAGTGGGCAGGGGAACACTGAAGCTTTCTTT. It translates to CASSGQGNTEAFF.

V and J are TRBV5-1 and TRBJ2-3; the match to TRBD2 covers 10 bases. The V and J ends lost 0 bases and 3 bases, in that order; junction bases with no gene match: 4. From germline, CDR1 is SGHRS and CDR2 YFSETQ. The CDR3 covers 16 residues. The CDR3 DNA is TGCGCCAGCAGCTTGGCGGCTAGCGGGGGAACAGATACGCAGTATTTT. Translation: CASSLAASGGTDTQYF.

The table lists this clone with a count of one. The V gene is TRBV30, the J gene TRBJ2-3, with 9 bases aligning to TRBD1. Looked up from germline, CDR1 is GTSNPN and CDR2 is SVGIG (reference sequence). The CDR3 consists of 15 residues. The CDR3 loop is CASFPGTGLSDTQYF. The CDR3 coding sequence is TGTGCTTCCTTCCCCGGGACAGGGCTCTCCGATACGCAGTATTTT.

J is TRBJ2-1 and V is TRBV3-1 (or the pseudogene TRBV3-2); D may be TRBD1 (5 bases). Germline-derived CDR1 and CDR2 are LGHDT and YNNKEL (reference sequence). CDR3 length: 16 amino acids. The V gene lost 4 bases and the J gene lost 3 bases, with 16 bases spanning the gap. The CDR3 DNA is TGTGCCAGCAGCCCGCGACCTGGGGCCAACTACAATGAGCAGTTCTTC. Translation gives CASSPRPGANYNEQFF.

This clone is medium-sized (0.01 to 0.1%) by share. The chain recombines TRBV7-8 with TRBJ1-5, with 7 bases lining up with TRBD1. CDR1 and CDR2 (germline): SGHVS, FQNEAQ. J was trimmed by 1 base and V by 5 bases; bases with no gene match: 5. The CDR3 has 15 residues. The CDR3 bases are TGTGCCAGCAGCGCCCACAGGGGAAGCAATCAGCCCCAGCATTTT. It encodes CASSAHRGSNQPQHF. Drawing the rest from reference TRBV7-8 and TRBJ1-5, the complete variable domain is GAGVSQSPRYKVAKRGQDVALRCDPISGHVSLFWYQQALGQGPEFLTYFQNEAQLDKSGLPSDRFFAERPEGSVSTLKIQRTQQEDSAVYLCASSAHRGSNQPQHFGDGTRLSIL.

This rearrangement joins TRBV6-5 to TRBJ2-7; TRBD1 aligns across 7 bases. Germline V gene sequence: CDR1 MNHEY, CDR2 SVGAGI. The CDR3 contains 16 residues. V lost 0 bases, J lost 3 bases, and 8 bases stayed unmatched. In DNA, the CDR3 is TGTGCCAGCAGTTACTCTACAGGGGTGGTAAACTACGAGCAGTACTTC. Translation gives CASSYSTGVVNYEQYF.

V is TRBV2 and J is TRBJ1-1, with 10 bases fitting TRBD1. Trimming took 7 bases from V and 6 from J; bases not matched to a gene: 20. Per germline, CDR1 SNHLY and CDR2 FYNNEI. CDR3 size: 18 residues. Here the CDR3 DNA reads TGTGCCAGCAAAATCCCCGGGACAGGGGTGGGTTTGGGGGCTGAAGCTTTCTTT. Encoded protein: CASKIPGTGVGLGAEAFF.